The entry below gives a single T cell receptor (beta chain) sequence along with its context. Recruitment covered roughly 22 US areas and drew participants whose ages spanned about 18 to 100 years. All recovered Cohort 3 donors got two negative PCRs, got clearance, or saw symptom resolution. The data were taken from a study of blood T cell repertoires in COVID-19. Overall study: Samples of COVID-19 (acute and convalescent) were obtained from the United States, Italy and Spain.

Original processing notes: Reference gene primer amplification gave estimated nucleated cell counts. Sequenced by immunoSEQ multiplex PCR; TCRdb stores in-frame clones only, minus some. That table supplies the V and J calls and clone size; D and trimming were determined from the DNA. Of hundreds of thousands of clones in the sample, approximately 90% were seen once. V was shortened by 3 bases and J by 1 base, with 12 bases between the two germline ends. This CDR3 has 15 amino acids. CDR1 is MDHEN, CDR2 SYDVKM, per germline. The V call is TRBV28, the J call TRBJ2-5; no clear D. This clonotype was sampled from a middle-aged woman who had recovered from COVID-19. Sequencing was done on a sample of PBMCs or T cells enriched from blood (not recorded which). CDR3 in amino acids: CASSFFGPTQETQYF. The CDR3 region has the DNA TGTGCCAGCAGTTTCTTCGGTCCTACCCAAGAGACCCAGTACTTC.